One sample yielded the 28 T cell receptor beta chains listed below, sequenced in a study of blood T cell repertoires in COVID-19. Profiled with immunoSEQ multiplex PCR; TCRdb holds only in-frame clones, not every one. Among roughly 500,000 clones, roughly 89% were seen once, and the ten largest hold 0.7% to 1%. Specimen: peripheral blood. These receptors originate from a man aged 18 to 30 with COVID-19, enrolled during active disease.

The chain uses TRBV5-1 and TRBJ2-1; possible D gene TRBD1, 5 bases. The CDR3 has 14 amino acids. Per germline, CDR1 SGHRS and CDR2 YFSETQ. V shed 2 bases and J shed 9 bases, with 15 bases lying between them. CDR3 nucleotides: TGCGCCAGCAGCTTCGGGCCCTCTACAGGTGAGCAGTTCTTC. Amino acids: CASSFGPSTGEQFF.

V is TRBV2 and J is TRBJ1-2, with a possible D match to TRBD1 (5 bases). The V end was cut by 2 bases, the J end by 8 bases, with 18 bases between. This CDR3 spans 15 amino acids. CDR1 SNHLY and CDR2 FYNNEI come from the germline V gene. CDR3 nucleotides: TGTGCCAGCAGTGAAACTTTAGGCAGGGCGAGAGGCTACACCTTC. Its translation is CASSETLGRARGYTF. The complete variable domain, with remaining parts taken from reference TRBV2 and TRBJ1-2, reads EPEVTQTPSHQVTQMGQEVILRCVPISNHLYFYWYRQILGQKVEFLVSFYNNEISEKSEIFDDQFSVERPDGSNFTLKIRSTKLEDSAMYFCASSETLGRARGYTFGSGTRLTVV.

This clone has a handful of counts. V usage is TRBV27 and J usage is TRBJ2-1; 15 nucleotides match TRBD2. In germline, CDR1 is MNHEY, CDR2 SMNVEV (reference sequence). The length of the CDR3 is 18 residues. J gave up 3 bases and V 1 base, and 4 bases lay outside the gene matches. The CDR3 here is CASSLFGTSGRYYNEQFF. CDR3 DNA: TGTGCCAGCAGTTTATTCGGGACTAGCGGGAGGTACTACAATGAGCAGTTCTTC.

V usage is TRBV2 and J usage is TRBJ1-1; D is unclear. Germline CDR1 is SNHLY and CDR2 is FYNNEI. CDR3 size: 14 residues. The ends were cut back, 1 base at V and 6 bases at J, with 12 bases in the middle. The chain's CDR3 is CASSEGERAPEAFF. The CDR3 bases are TGTGCCAGCAGTGAAGGAGAAAGAGCTCCTGAAGCTTTCTTT.

Only one count was recorded for this clone. The V call is TRBV11-3, the J call TRBJ2-5; 7 bases are shared with TRBD1. This CDR3 is built from 15 residues. In germline, CDR1 is SGHNT, CDR2 YENEEA. Trimming cost V 1 base and J 7 bases; bases outside gene matches: 9. Written as DNA, the CDR3 is TGTGCCAGCAGCTTAGGAGGGGGCGGCTCATGGACCCAGTACTTC. Translation gives CASSLGGGGSWTQYF.

This rearrangement joins TRBV11-2 to TRBJ1-3; D is unclear. The CDR3 sequence is 18 residues long. V lost 3 bases and J lost 2, with 20 bases in between. Germline assignment: CDR1 SGHAT and CDR2 FQNNGV. The CDR3 DNA sequence: TGTGCCAGCAGCTTTAGTAGGTACCTTGGCAGGCCTGGAAACACCATATATTTT. It yields the protein CASSFSRYLGRPGNTIYF.

The chain is built from TRBV5-4 and TRBJ2-1; D is perhaps TRBD2 (5 bases). Germline CDR1 and CDR2: SGHNT and YYREEE (reference sequence). This CDR3 has 14 residues. V shed 4 bases and J shed 6 bases, with 14 bases lying between them. The CDR3 region is CASSPGNSINEQFF. The CDR3 DNA follows: TGTGCCAGCAGCCCCGGGAACAGTATCAATGAGCAGTTCTTC.

The CDR3 nucleotides read TGTGCCAGCAGCTTCAAACTCGAGCAGTACTTC. Translating it yields CASSFKLEQYF. The chain is built from TRBV11-2 and TRBJ2-7; D is ambiguous. The CDR3 spans 11 residues. V lost 3 bases to trimming and J lost 6 bases, with 6 bases between them. Germline values: CDR1 SGHAT, CDR2 FQNNGV.

The chain carries TRBV19 and TRBJ1-3, with D possibly matching TRBD1 (6 bases). Trimming removed 0 bases at V and 0 bases at J, with 9 bases between. This CDR3 comprises 16 residues. Germline loops: CDR1 LNHDA, CDR2 SQIVND (reference sequence). CDR3 in amino acids: CASSIDWTDSGNTIYF. The DNA for the CDR3 is TGTGCCAGTAGTATAGACTGGACAGACTCTGGAAACACCATATATTTT.

The chain has TRBV18 and TRBJ2-1, with 8 bases aligning to TRBD1. This CDR3 region has 13 residues. V shed 3 bases, J shed 13 bases, and the junction held 8 bases outside the gene matches. CDR1 and CDR2 from the germline V gene are KGHSH and LQKENI. The DNA of the CDR3 is TGTGCCAGCTCACCCCTGACCGGGACAGGTCAGTTCTTC. Residues: CASSPLTGTGQFF.

Turning to this clone: Other DNA sequences in the sample encode the same CDR3. The genes are TRBV2 and TRBJ2-5, with unresolved D. V lost 8 bases and J lost 2, with 3 bases in between. This CDR3 is built from 10 residues. Germline V lookup: CDR1 SNHLY, CDR2 FYNNEI. In DNA form, the CDR3 reads TGTGCCAGCTCTCAAGAGACCCAGTACTTC. Its protein product is CASSQETQYF.

This clone was observed once. The chain has TRBV13 and TRBJ2-7; TRBD2 might be the D (6 bases). Trimming took off 5 bases at V and 6 bases at J, with 23 bases between the two ends. The CDR3 covers 16 residues. Per germline, CDR1 PRHDT and CDR2 FYEKMQ (reference sequence). The CDR3 spells CASSLRSLVGGIEQYF. The CDR3, as DNA: TGTGCCAGCAGCCTCCGATCGTTGGTTGGAGGGATCGAGCAGTACTTC.

V is TRBV7-8 and J is TRBJ2-7; 12 bases line up with TRBD2. Unmatched junction bases numbered 17, after V lost 5 bases and J lost 12 bases. Germline V lookup: CDR1 SGHVS, CDR2 FQNEAQ. The CDR3 loop spans 16 amino acids. The CDR3 nucleotides are TGTGCCAGCAGCATCAGACTAGCGGGGGATCTCGTTATGGGGTACTTC. Protein: CASSIRLAGDLVMGYF.

The chain is built from TRBV27 and TRBJ2-1; TRBD2 matches at 7 bases. The J segment lost 3 bases and the V segment lost 2 bases, leaving 4 bases of the junction unmatched. The CDR3 has 15 amino acids. The germline V gene has CDR1 MNHEY and CDR2 SMNVEV (reference sequence). CDR3 DNA: TGTGCCAGCAGTTTAGGTCTAGCGGACTACAATGAGCAGTTCTTC. Amino acids: CASSLGLADYNEQFF.

This chain connects TRBV4-1 to TRBJ1-4; D may be TRBD1 (5 bases). This CDR3 has 14 residues. Germline loops: CDR1 MGHRA, CDR2 YSYEKL. The ends were cut back, 2 bases at V and 6 bases at J, with 10 bases in the middle. The CDR3 DNA follows: TGCGCCAGCAGCCAAACAGGTACGGATGAAAAACTGTTTTTT. As protein: CASSQTGTDEKLFF.

The chain employs TRBV29-1 and TRBJ1-2; 8 nucleotides match TRBD1. This CDR3 contains 13 residues. Per germline, CDR1 SQVTM and CDR2 ANQGSEA. The junction had 6 bases not matched to a gene; V was cut back by 5 bases and J by 4 bases. The CDR3 DNA sequence: TGCAGCGTTTGGGCAGGGGGCAGCTATGGCTACACCTTC. Its translation: CSVWAGGSYGYTF.

The rearrangement uses TRBV2 and TRBJ2-2, with 9 bases aligning to TRBD2. The J segment lost 0 bases and the V segment lost 6 bases, leaving 17 bases of the junction unmatched. Germline loops: CDR1 SNHLY, CDR2 FYNNEI. The CDR3 runs to 20 residues. The DNA for the CDR3 is TGTGCCAGCAGAGAGAAGTTTCTGCGGGGGGGCCTTGCGAACACCGGGGAGCTGTTTTTT. Its translation is CASREKFLRGGLANTGELFF.

V usage is TRBV6-6 and J usage is TRBJ2-4, with TRBD2 identical over 7 bases. CDR3 length: 14 amino acids. Trimming took 10 bases from V and 3 from J; bases not matched to a gene: 9. Germline loops: CDR1 MNHNY, CDR2 SVGAGI (reference sequence). CDR3 protein: CATAFREGKNIQYF. The CDR3 nucleotides are TGTGCCACCGCATTCAGGGAGGGCAAAAACATTCAGTACTTC.

Comments on this clone: Other DNA sequences in this sample translate to the same CDR3. The rearrangement uses TRBV9 and TRBJ2-1; a possible D gene is TRBD2 (5 bases). Trimming pared 2 bases from V and 6 bases from J, leaving 9 bases between. From germline, CDR1 is SGDLS and CDR2 YYNGEE. The CDR3 runs 13 residues. CDR3 loop: CASSVNSGNEQFF. The CDR3 nucleotides read TGTGCCAGCAGCGTGAACAGCGGCAATGAGCAGTTCTTC.

The CDR3 is CSGRSGDTQYF. CDR3 nucleotide sequence: TGCAGTGGACGAAGCGGGGATACGCAGTATTTT. V usage is TRBV20-1 and J usage is TRBJ2-3, with a possible D match to TRBD2 (6 bases). Germline CDR1 reads DFQATT; CDR2 reads SNEGSKA (reference sequence). With 7 bases removed from V and 6 bases from J, the gap between germline ends came to 11 bases. The CDR3 consists of 11 residues.

This clone has a single count. The J gene is TRBJ2-1, the V gene TRBV25-1; TRBD2 matches 7 bases. The ends lost 2 bases at V and 8 bases at J; junction bases unmatched: 9. The CDR3 runs 15 residues. CDR1 is MGHDK, CDR2 SYGVNS, per germline. This CDR3 reads CASSEVAGRGDEQFF. CDR3 DNA sequence: TGTGCCAGCAGTGAAGTGGCAGGGAGGGGAGATGAGCAGTTCTTC. The full variable domain, in which reference TRBV25-1 and TRBJ2-1 provide the parts outside the CDR3, is EADIYQTPRYLVIGTGKKITLECSQTMGHDKMYWYQQDPGMELHLIHYSYGVNSTEKGDLSSESTVSRIRTEHFPLTLESARPSHTSQYLCASSEVAGRGDEQFFGPGTRLTVL.

This clone was observed a single time. V is TRBV10-2 and J is TRBJ1-1, with D perhaps TRBD1 (6 bases). The CDR3 length is 15 residues. V lost 5 bases, J lost 1 base, and 14 bases lay in between. Germline V gives CDR1 WSHSY, CDR2 SAAADI. CDR3 loop: CASSQPGTPNTEAFF. The CDR3 bases are TGCGCCAGCAGTCAACCTGGGACACCGAACACTGAAGCTTTCTTT.

Concerning this clone: Other DNA sequences in this sample translate to the same CDR3. V usage is TRBV30 and J usage is TRBJ2-7, with 9 bases matching TRBD2. CDR1 is GTSNPN and CDR2 is SVGIG in the germline V gene (reference sequence). V was clipped by 7 bases and J by 5 bases; unmatched bases: 9. This CDR3 spans 13 amino acids. The CDR3 DNA reads as TGTGCCTCGGTTGGTAGCGGGAGAAACGAGCAGTACTTC. Translation gives CASVGSGRNEQYF.

The chain recombines TRBV29-1 with TRBJ1-1, with 7 nucleotides matching TRBD1. This CDR3 comprises 12 residues. Germline V lookup: CDR1 SQVTM, CDR2 ANQGSEA. After removal of 7 bases from V and 1 base from J, the junction contained 3 bases not matched to a gene. CDR3 DNA: TGCAGCGGCCGGACAGGGAACACTGAAGCTTTCTTT. It encodes CSGRTGNTEAFF.

The V call is TRBV3-1 (or the pseudogene TRBV3-2), the J call TRBJ1-2, with TRBD1 matching 8 bases. V dropped 3 bases and J dropped 2; count of bases not matched to a gene: 5. This CDR3 comprises 15 residues. Germline V gene data show CDR1 as LGHDT and CDR2 as YNNKEL (reference sequence). In DNA, the CDR3 is TGTGCCAGCAGCCATGAGGACAGGGAGAACTATGGCTACACCTTC. Translation gives CASSHEDRENYGYTF.

This chain connects TRBV11-3 to TRBJ2-5; 11 bases match TRBD2. There are 18 residues in the CDR3. Unmatched junction bases numbered 11, after V lost 1 base and J lost 4 bases. In germline, CDR1 is SGHNT, CDR2 YENEEA. CDR3 amino acids: CASSLGLVAGGPGETQYF. The CDR3 nucleotides are TGTGCCAGCAGCTTAGGCCTCGTAGCGGGAGGGCCGGGAGAGACCCAGTACTTC.

V gene TRBV25-1 combines with J gene TRBJ1-6; D gene uncertain. V lost 2 bases to trimming and J lost 10 bases, with 9 bases between them. Germline-derived CDR1 and CDR2 are MGHDK and SYGVNS. This CDR3 has 13 amino acids. CDR3 sequence reads: CASSETTRSPLHF. CDR3 DNA sequence: TGTGCCAGCAGTGAAACCACGCGGTCACCCCTCCACTTT.

This clone appeared once. The V call is TRBV3-1 (or the pseudogene TRBV3-2), the J call TRBJ1-4; no definite D call. The length of the CDR3 is 13 residues. V was pared by 0 bases and J by 10 bases, with 9 bases between. CDR1 LGHDT and CDR2 YNNKEL come from the germline V gene (reference sequence). In DNA form, the CDR3 reads TGTGCCAGCAGCCAAGAATCGAGAGGAAAACTGTTTTTT. Amino acids: CASSQESRGKLFF.